This is a list of T cell receptor beta chains from one sample in a study of shared clonotypes between healthy human individuals. The table came from immunoSEQ multiplex PCR; TCRdb's copy has only in-frame clones and leaves some out. This repertoire shows a few million clones, 85% to 95% found once; its top ten account for 0.3% to 0.4%. Input material: naive CD4+ T cells from PBMCs. Receptors were obtained from a man aged 18 to 29 in good health. Some clones in this sample may be carry-over from other donors' samples. Both conserved end residues are part of each CDR3. A D gene is named only where the DNA matches it firmly. Size tells how often a clone was seen (once, few, many) or the class of an expanded clone, and some rows leave it out.

J gene: TRBJ2-7
clone size: once
V gene: TRBV28
D gene: .
CDR3 protein: CASSSIGRGRSEQYF
CDR3 DNA: TGTGCCAGCAGTTCAATTGGACGGGGCCGGAGCGAGCAGTACTTC

J gene: TRBJ1-1
clone size: .
V gene: TRBV15
D gene: .
CDR3 protein: CATSNRGTEAFF
CDR3 DNA: TGTGCCACCAGCAACCGTGGTACTGAAGCTTTCTTT

J gene: TRBJ1-2
clone size: few
V gene: TRBV11-2
D gene: .
CDR3 protein: CASAAWATAVGYTF
CDR3 DNA: TGTGCCAGCGCAGCCTGGGCGACCGCCGTTGGCTACACCTTC

J gene: TRBJ1-6
clone size: .
V gene: TRBV28
D gene: TRBD1
CDR3 protein: CASSYSGTDNSPLHF
CDR3 DNA: TGTGCCAGCAGTTACTCAGGGACAGATAATTCACCCCTCCACTTT

J gene: TRBJ1-5
clone size: .
V gene: TRBV30
D gene: .
CDR3 protein: CAWSSGTLNQPQHF
CDR3 DNA: TGTGCCTGGAGCTCCGGGACACTCAATCAGCCCCAGCATTTT

J gene: TRBJ1-1
clone size: .
V gene: TRBV10-3
D gene: .
CDR3 protein: CAISAGRSTEAFF
CDR3 DNA: TGTGCCATCAGTGCGGGGAGAAGCACTGAAGCTTTCTTT

J gene: TRBJ1-6
clone size: .
V gene: TRBV5-6
D gene: .
CDR3 protein: CASSLRPSSYNSPLHF
CDR3 DNA: TGTGCCAGCAGCTTGCGACCGAGCTCCTATAATTCACCCCTCCACTTT

J gene: TRBJ1-6
clone size: .
V gene: TRBV28
D gene: .
CDR3 protein: CASSPHRGGSPLHF
CDR3 DNA: TGTGCCAGCAGTCCCCACCGCGGGGGTTCACCCCTCCACTTT

J gene: TRBJ2-3
clone size: .
V gene: TRBV7-2
D gene: TRBD2
CDR3 protein: CASSFYILSTSGTDTQYF
CDR3 DNA: TGTGCCAGCAGCTTTTATATTCTTAGTACTAGCGGGACAGATACGCAGTATTTT

J gene: TRBJ2-7
clone size: .
V gene: TRBV2
D gene: TRBD1
CDR3 protein: CVTGQALNYEQYF
CDR3 DNA: TGTGTCACCGGACAGGCGCTCAACTACGAGCAGTACTTC

J gene: TRBJ2-5
clone size: .
V gene: TRBV5-4
D gene: .
CDR3 protein: CASSRDKETQYF
CDR3 DNA: TGTGCCAGCAGTCGGGATAAAGAGACCCAGTACTTC

J gene: TRBJ1-4
clone size: .
V gene: TRBV2
D gene: TRBD1
CDR3 protein: CASRGTGQGGKLFF
CDR3 DNA: TGTGCCAGCAGGGGAACAGGACAGGGGGGAAAACTGTTTTTT

J gene: TRBJ2-1
clone size: .
V gene: TRBV9
D gene: TRBD1
CDR3 protein: CASSVAGQTYNEQFF
CDR3 DNA: TGTGCCAGCAGCGTAGCGGGACAGACCTACAATGAGCAGTTCTTC

J gene: TRBJ2-7
clone size: .
V gene: TRBV11-1
D gene: TRBD1
CDR3 protein: CASSFDDRGSSYEQYF
CDR3 DNA: TGTGCCAGCAGCTTTGACGACAGGGGGAGCTCCTACGAGCAGTACTTC

J gene: TRBJ2-5
clone size: .
V gene: TRBV9
D gene: TRBD2
CDR3 protein: CASSPFSGRGEETQYF
CDR3 DNA: TGTGCCAGCAGCCCTTTTAGCGGGAGGGGGGAAGAGACCCAGTACTTC

J gene: TRBJ2-7
clone size: once
V gene: TRBV27
D gene: TRBD1
CDR3 protein: CASSPGTGGDEQYF
CDR3 DNA: TGTGCCAGCAGCCCCGGGACAGGGGGCGACGAGCAGTACTTC

J gene: TRBJ1-1
clone size: .
V gene: TRBV5-4
D gene: .
CDR3 protein: CASSLAGSSPTEAFF
CDR3 DNA: TGTGCCAGCAGCTTGGCTGGCTCTTCACCCACTGAAGCTTTCTTT

J gene: TRBJ2-7
clone size: .
V gene: TRBV28
D gene: TRBD2
CDR3 protein: CASSPGTSGAAYEQYF
CDR3 DNA: TGTGCCAGCAGTCCCGGGACTAGCGGGGCCGCCTACGAGCAGTACTTC

J gene: TRBJ2-5
clone size: .
V gene: TRBV9
D gene: .
CDR3 protein: CASSVLYQETQYF
CDR3 DNA: TGTGCCAGCAGCGTCCTGTACCAAGAGACCCAGTACTTC

J gene: TRBJ2-7
clone size: .
V gene: TRBV5-6
D gene: TRBD2
CDR3 protein: CASTEAGRGRTYEQYF
CDR3 DNA: TGTGCCAGCACCGAAGCGGGTCGCGGGAGAACCTACGAGCAGTACTTC

J gene: TRBJ1-1
clone size: few
V gene: TRBV29-1
D gene: .
CDR3 protein: CSVEGRRQGEAFF
CDR3 DNA: TGCAGCGTTGAAGGCAGGAGGCAAGGTGAAGCTTTCTTT

J gene: TRBJ2-3
clone size: .
V gene: TRBV11-2
D gene: TRBD2
CDR3 protein: CASSFRAGGRTDTQYF
CDR3 DNA: TGTGCCAGCAGCTTTAGGGCGGGAGGCCGCACAGATACGCAGTATTTT

J gene: TRBJ2-1
clone size: .
V gene: TRBV11-2
D gene: .
CDR3 protein: CASRVLQGGPYNEQFF
CDR3 DNA: TGTGCCAGCAGAGTCCTTCAGGGGGGTCCCTACAATGAGCAGTTCTTC

J gene: TRBJ1-2
clone size: .
V gene: TRBV28
D gene: .
CDR3 protein: CASSLGYYGYTF
CDR3 DNA: TGTGCCAGCAGTTTAGGTTACTATGGCTACACCTTC

J gene: TRBJ2-1
clone size: .
V gene: TRBV29-1
D gene: TRBD2
CDR3 protein: CSVTGLAGDRSYNEQFF
CDR3 DNA: TGCAGCGTTACGGGACTAGCGGGGGATCGTTCCTACAATGAGCAGTTCTTC

J gene: TRBJ2-7
clone size: .
V gene: TRBV7-2
D gene: .
CDR3 protein: CASSSRQSRYEQYF
CDR3 DNA: TGTGCCAGCAGCTCGAGACAGAGCCGTTACGAGCAGTACTTC

J gene: TRBJ2-5
clone size: .
V gene: TRBV18
D gene: TRBD1
CDR3 protein: CASSPTQGAGETQYF
CDR3 DNA: TGTGCCAGCTCACCGACCCAGGGGGCGGGGGAGACCCAGTACTTC

J gene: TRBJ1-5
clone size: .
V gene: TRBV19
D gene: TRBD1
CDR3 protein: CASSIGTGYQPQHF
CDR3 DNA: TGTGCCAGTAGTATCGGGACAGGGTATCAGCCCCAGCATTTT

J gene: TRBJ1-5
clone size: .
V gene: TRBV7-2
D gene: TRBD1
CDR3 protein: CASSPDRYNQPQHF
CDR3 DNA: TGTGCCAGCAGCCCGGACAGGTACAATCAGCCCCAGCATTTT

J gene: TRBJ2-1
clone size: .
V gene: TRBV7-2
D gene: .
CDR3 protein: CASSLLAPNEQFF
CDR3 DNA: TGTGCCAGCAGCTTACTAGCGCCCAATGAGCAGTTCTTC

J gene: TRBJ2-6
clone size: .
V gene: TRBV5-4
D gene: .
CDR3 protein: CASSLAAASSGANVLTF
CDR3 DNA: TGTGCCAGCAGCTTGGCGGCAGCGTCGTCTGGGGCCAACGTCCTGACTTTC

J gene: TRBJ1-1
clone size: .
V gene: TRBV7-9
D gene: .
CDR3 protein: CASRKTDMNTEAFF
CDR3 DNA: TGTGCCAGCAGGAAGACGGACATGAACACTGAAGCTTTCTTT

J gene: TRBJ1-5
clone size: .
V gene: TRBV28
D gene: .
CDR3 protein: CASSRSQPHQPQHF
CDR3 DNA: TGTGCCAGCAGCAGATCCCAGCCGCATCAGCCCCAGCATTTT

J gene: TRBJ1-2
clone size: .
V gene: TRBV30
D gene: .
CDR3 protein: CAWTPMRGYTF
CDR3 DNA: TGTGCCTGGACCCCCATGAGGGGCTACACCTTC

J gene: TRBJ1-1
clone size: once
V gene: TRBV2
D gene: .
CDR3 protein: CASSEALVGRVLSTRAFF
CDR3 DNA: TGTGCCAGCAGTGAAGCCCTCGTTGGCAGGGTCCTTTCCACGAGAGCTTTCTTT

J gene: TRBJ1-4
clone size: .
V gene: TRBV28
D gene: .
CDR3 protein: CASRDRGANEKLFF
CDR3 DNA: TGTGCCAGCAGGGATAGAGGGGCTAATGAAAAACTGTTTTTT

J gene: TRBJ1-1
clone size: .
V gene: TRBV5-1
D gene: .
CDR3 protein: CASSRGLNTEAFF
CDR3 DNA: TGCGCCAGCAGCAGGGGATTGAACACTGAAGCTTTCTTT

J gene: TRBJ2-4
clone size: .
V gene: TRBV7-2
D gene: TRBD1
CDR3 protein: CASSLVNRDRGPLDIQYF
CDR3 DNA: TGTGCCAGCAGCTTAGTGAATCGGGACAGGGGGCCATTGGACATTCAGTACTTC

J gene: TRBJ2-7
clone size: .
V gene: TRBV27
D gene: TRBD2
CDR3 protein: CASSLARPSGTYEQYF
CDR3 DNA: TGTGCCAGCAGTTTGGCCCGGCCTAGCGGCACCTACGAGCAGTACTTC

J gene: TRBJ2-3
clone size: .
V gene: TRBV7-9
D gene: TRBD2
CDR3 protein: CASSPFLMAGDTDTQYF
CDR3 DNA: TGTGCCAGCAGCCCATTTTTGATGGCGGGGGACACAGATACGCAGTATTTT

J gene: TRBJ1-2
clone size: .
V gene: TRBV13
D gene: TRBD1
CDR3 protein: CASSFLPQGAGGYTF
CDR3 DNA: TGTGCCAGCAGCTTCCTCCCCCAGGGGGCGGGCGGCTACACCTTC

J gene: TRBJ1-5
clone size: .
V gene: TRBV6-5
D gene: .
CDR3 protein: CASRAGNQPQHF
CDR3 DNA: TGTGCCAGCAGGGCGGGCAATCAGCCCCAGCATTTT

J gene: TRBJ2-5
clone size: .
V gene: TRBV7-9
D gene: .
CDR3 protein: CASSPGGSTSVYF
CDR3 DNA: TGTGCCAGCAGCCCCGGGGGATCCACTTCAGTTTACTTC